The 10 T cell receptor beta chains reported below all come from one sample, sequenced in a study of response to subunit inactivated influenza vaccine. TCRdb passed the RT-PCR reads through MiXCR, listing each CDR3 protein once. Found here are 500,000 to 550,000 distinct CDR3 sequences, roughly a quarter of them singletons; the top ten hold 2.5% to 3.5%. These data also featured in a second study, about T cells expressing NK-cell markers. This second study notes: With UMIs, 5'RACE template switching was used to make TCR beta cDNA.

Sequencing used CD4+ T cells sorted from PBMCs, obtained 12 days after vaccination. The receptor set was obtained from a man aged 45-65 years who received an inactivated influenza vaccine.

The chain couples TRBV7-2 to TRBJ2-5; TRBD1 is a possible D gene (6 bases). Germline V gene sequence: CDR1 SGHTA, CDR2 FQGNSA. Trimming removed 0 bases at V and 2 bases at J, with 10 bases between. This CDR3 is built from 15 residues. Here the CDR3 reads CASSLAKGVQETQYF. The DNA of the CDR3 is TGTGCCAGCAGCTTAGCGAAGGGGGTACAAGAGACCCAGTACTTC.

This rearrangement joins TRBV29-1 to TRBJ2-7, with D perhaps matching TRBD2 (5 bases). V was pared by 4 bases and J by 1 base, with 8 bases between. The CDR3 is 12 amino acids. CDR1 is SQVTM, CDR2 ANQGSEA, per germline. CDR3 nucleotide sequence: TGCAGCGTTGGGGAGTTATCCTACGAGCAGTACTTC. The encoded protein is CSVGELSYEQYF.

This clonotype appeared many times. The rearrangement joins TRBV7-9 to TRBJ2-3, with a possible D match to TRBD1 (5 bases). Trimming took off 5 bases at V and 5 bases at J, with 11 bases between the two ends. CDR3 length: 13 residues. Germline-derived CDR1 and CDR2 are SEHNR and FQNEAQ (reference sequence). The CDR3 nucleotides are TGTGCCAGCAGCAAAGACAGCCGAGATACGCAGTATTTT. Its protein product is CASSKDSRDTQYF.

The CDR3 DNA reads as TGTGCCAGCAGCCTTTGGACTAGCTCCTACGAGCAGTACTTC. It translates to CASSLWTSSYEQYF. The chain recombines TRBV3-1 with TRBJ2-7; 7 bases match TRBD2. V was pared by 4 bases and J by 0 bases, with 3 bases of the junction left unmatched. Germline V lookup: CDR1 LGHDT, CDR2 YNNKEL (reference sequence). The CDR3 totals 14 residues.

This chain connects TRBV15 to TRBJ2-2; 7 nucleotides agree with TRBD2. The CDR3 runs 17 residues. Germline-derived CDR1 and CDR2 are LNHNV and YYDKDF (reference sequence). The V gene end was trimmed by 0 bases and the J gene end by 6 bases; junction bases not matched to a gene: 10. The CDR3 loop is CATSRDFVGAGAGELFF. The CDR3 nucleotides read TGTGCCACCAGCAGAGATTTTGTTGGCGCGGGAGCCGGGGAGCTGTTTTTT.

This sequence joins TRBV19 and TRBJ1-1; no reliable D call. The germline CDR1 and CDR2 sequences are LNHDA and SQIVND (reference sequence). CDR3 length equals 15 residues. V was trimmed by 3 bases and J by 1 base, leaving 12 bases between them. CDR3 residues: CASSIRLARNTEAFF. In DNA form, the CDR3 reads TGTGCCAGTAGTATCCGACTTGCAAGGAACACTGAAGCTTTCTTT.

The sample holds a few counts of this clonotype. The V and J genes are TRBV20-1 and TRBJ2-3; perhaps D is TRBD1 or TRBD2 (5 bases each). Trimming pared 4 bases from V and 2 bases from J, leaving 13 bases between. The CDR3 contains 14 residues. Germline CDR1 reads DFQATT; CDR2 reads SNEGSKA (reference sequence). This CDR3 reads CSAIRDVNTDTQYF. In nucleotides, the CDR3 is TGCAGTGCTATAAGGGACGTGAACACAGATACGCAGTATTTT.

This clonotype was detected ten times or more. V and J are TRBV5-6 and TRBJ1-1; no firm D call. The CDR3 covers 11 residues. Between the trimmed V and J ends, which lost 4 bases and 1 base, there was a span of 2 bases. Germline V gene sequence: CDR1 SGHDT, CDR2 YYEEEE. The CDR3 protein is CASSKNTEAFF. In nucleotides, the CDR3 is TGTGCCAGCAGCAAGAACACTGAAGCTTTCTTT.

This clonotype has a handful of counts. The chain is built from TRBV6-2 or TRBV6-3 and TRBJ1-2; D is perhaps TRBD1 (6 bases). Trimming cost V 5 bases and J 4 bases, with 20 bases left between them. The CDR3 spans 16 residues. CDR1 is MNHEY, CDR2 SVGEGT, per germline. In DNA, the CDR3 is TGTGCCAGCAGTCCCTACGACGGGGGGCAGGCCTATGGCTACACCTTC. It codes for CASSPYDGGQAYGYTF.

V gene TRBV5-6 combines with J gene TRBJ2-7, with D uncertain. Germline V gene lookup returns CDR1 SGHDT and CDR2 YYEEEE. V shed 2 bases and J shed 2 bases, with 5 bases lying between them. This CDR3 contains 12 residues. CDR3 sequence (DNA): TGTGCCAGCAGCTTTACAACCTACGAGCAGTACTTC. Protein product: CASSFTTYEQYF. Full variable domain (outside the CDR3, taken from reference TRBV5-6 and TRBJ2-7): DAGVTQSPTHLIKTRGQQVTLRCSPKSGHDTVSWYQQALGQGPQFIFQYYEEEERQRGNFPDRFSGHQFPNYSSELNVNALLLGDSALYLCASSFTTYEQYFGPGTRLTVT.